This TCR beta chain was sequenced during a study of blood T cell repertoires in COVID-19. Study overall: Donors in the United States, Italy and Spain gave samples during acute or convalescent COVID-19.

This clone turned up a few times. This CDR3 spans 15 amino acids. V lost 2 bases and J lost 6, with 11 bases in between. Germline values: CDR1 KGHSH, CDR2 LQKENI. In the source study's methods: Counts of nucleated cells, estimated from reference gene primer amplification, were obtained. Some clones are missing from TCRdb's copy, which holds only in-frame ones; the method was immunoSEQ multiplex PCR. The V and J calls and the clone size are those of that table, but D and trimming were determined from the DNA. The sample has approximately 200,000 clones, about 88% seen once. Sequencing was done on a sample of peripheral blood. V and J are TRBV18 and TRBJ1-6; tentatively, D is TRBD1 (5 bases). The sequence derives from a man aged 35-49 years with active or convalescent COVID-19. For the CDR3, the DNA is TGTGCCAGCTCACCAACTACAGGTCGTAATTCACCCCTCCACTTT. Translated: CASSPTTGRNSPLHF. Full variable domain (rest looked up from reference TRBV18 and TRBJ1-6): NAGVMQNPRHLVRRRGQEARLRCSPMKGHSHVYWYRQLPEEGLKFMVYLQKENIIDESGMPKERFSAEFPKEGPSILRIQQVVRGDSAAYFCASSPTTGRNSPLHFGNGTRLTVT.